The rows below give T cell receptor beta chains drawn from one sample of a study of Graves' ophthalmopathy and Graves' hyperthyroidism. TCRdb itself ran the multiplex PCR reads through MiXCR, one entry per CDR3 protein. Among roughly 1.1 million distinct CDR3 sequences listed, about two fifths were seen once. Sequenced: peripheral blood or thyroid tissue (not recorded which). The source of these receptors is an adult man with Graves' hyperthyroidism. The CDR3 runs from the conserved cysteine through the conserved F or W. The D gene is left open where the match is weak. Rows give clone size only sometimes, using once, few, many, or a class for an expanded clone.

>TRBJ1-1|TRBD1|TRBV5-1|NA|20
TGCGCCAGCAGCTTAGGGGGTTCGTGGGGACAGGGTCACGTTGGCACTGAAGCTTTCTTT
CASSLGGSWGQGHVGTEAFF
>TRBJ1-1|NA|TRBV10-3|many|12
TGTGCCATCAGTGAGGAGACAGACGAAGCTTTCTTT
CAISEETDEAFF
>TRBJ1-4|TRBD1|TRBV5-1|many|14
TGCGCCAGCAGGGGGACAGGGCTTTCCGAAAAACTGTTTTTT
CASRGTGLSEKLFF
>TRBJ1-4|NA|TRBV15|NA|15
TGTGCCACCAGCAGGGAGGGGGGAGTTGGTGAAAAACTGTTTTTT
CATSREGGVGEKLFF
>TRBJ1-5|NA|TRBV19|NA|15
TGTGCCAGTAGTATTTCGAGCAGAAACAATCAGCCCCAGCATTTT
CASSISSRNNQPQHF
>TRBJ1-2|NA|TRBV7-9|NA|16
TGTGCCAGCCGCTCCGACCGGACACTATCTAACTATGGCTACACCTTC
CASRSDRTLSNYGYTF
>TRBJ2-4|NA|TRBV7-2|NA|16
TGTGCCAGCAGCTTGGCTTGGGACAACGGTAAAAACATTCAGTACTTC
CASSLAWDNGKNIQYF
>TRBJ1-5|NA|TRBV19|once|12
TGTGCTAGTGTTGGACAGAATCAGCCCCAGCATTTT
CASVGQNQPQHF
>TRBJ2-7|NA|TRBV20-1|many|13
TGCAGTGCTAGAGTTCAAAGGGACTACGAGCAGTACTTC
CSARVQRDYEQYF
>TRBJ2-7|TRBD1|TRBV7-9|NA|13
TGTGCCAGCAGCCAAGATCAGGGGGCCGAGCAGTACTTC
CASSQDQGAEQYF
>TRBJ1-5|TRBD1|TRBV19|NA|15
TGTGCCAGTAGTGTTACACCGGGACAGGGACAGCCCCAGCATTTT
CASSVTPGQGQPQHF
>TRBJ1-1|NA|TRBV20-1|many|12
TGCAGTGCTAGAGATCCGCGACAAAAAGCTTTCTTT
CSARDPRQKAFF
>TRBJ2-5|NA|TRBV10-3|many|17
TGTGCCATCAGTGAGCTCCCTGGGGCGAGGGCACAAGAGACCCAGTACTTC
CAISELPGARAQETQYF
>TRBJ2-6|TRBD2|TRBV20-1|NA|16
TGCAGTGCTCGCCAGCGGGAGTATTCCGGGGCCAACGTCCTGACTTTC
CSARQREYSGANVLTF
>TRBJ2-7|TRBD2|TRBV5-1|many|15
TGCGCCAGCAGCACAGGACTAGCGGGATCGTACGAGCAGTACTTC
CASSTGLAGSYEQYF
>TRBJ1-5|NA|TRBV24-1|NA|16
TGTGCCAGCAGTTTATCCCCACGTAGGGGCAATCAGCCCCAGCATTTT
CASSLSPRRGNQPQHF
>TRBJ1-6|TRBD1|TRBV2|NA|15
TGTGCCAGCCTTGGACGGGACAGCCATTCCTCACCCCTCCACTTT
CASLGRDSHSSPLHF
>TRBJ1-2|NA|TRBV20-1|once|12
TGCAGTGCTATTCTCCGGGGAGCTGGCTACACCTTC
CSAILRGAGYTF
>TRBJ1-6|NA|TRBV10-3|NA|16
TGTGCCAGCAGCTCTCCTTCCGGGACGGAGGCCGGGCCCCTCCACTTT
CASSSPSGTEAGPLHF
>TRBJ2-7|NA|TRBV7-3|NA|15
TGTGCCAGCAGCCCGCGAATGGACGGACCCTACGAGCAGTACTTC
CASSPRMDGPYEQYF
>TRBJ1-4|TRBD1|TRBV15|many|16
TGTGCCACCAGCAGACTAAACCGGGACAGGGGCGAAAAACTGTTTTTT
CATSRLNRDRGEKLFF
>TRBJ2-7|TRBD1|TRBV9|many|15
TGTGCCAGCAGCTTTCGGCCGGGACAGACCTACGAGCAGTACTTC
CASSFRPGQTYEQYF
>TRBJ2-7|TRBD2|TRBV10-3|many|16
TGTGCCATCAGCGGGACTAGCGGGAGGATCGCCTACGAGCAGTACTTC
CAISGTSGRIAYEQYF
>TRBJ1-6|NA|TRBV11-2|NA|16
TGTGCCAGCAGTGCTAGAGAGGTGGCAGGGAACTCACCCCTCCACTTT
CASSAREVAGNSPLHF
>TRBJ1-2|NA|TRBV7-8|many|15
TGTGCCAGCAGCTTAGCGGCACGGAACTACTATGGCTACACCTTC
CASSLAARNYYGYTF
>TRBJ1-3|TRBD1|TRBV9|NA|16
TGTGCCAGCAGCGTAGGCGACAGGGCCGGTGGAAACACCATATATTTT
CASSVGDRAGGNTIYF
>TRBJ2-5|TRBD2|TRBV29-1|many|16
TGCAGCGTTGCGGGACTAGCAGAAGCCTACCAAGAGACCCAGTACTTC
CSVAGLAEAYQETQYF
>TRBJ2-2|NA|TRBV4-3|NA|15
TGCGCCAGCAGCCAAGAAGAGGGCGAGGCCGGGGAGCTGTTTTTT
CASSQEEGEAGELFF
>TRBJ1-2|NA|TRBV25-1|many|13
TGTGCCAGCAGTGATTTGATGGGATATGGCTACACCTTC
CASSDLMGYGYTF
>TRBJ2-7|TRBD1|TRBV11-2|many|14
TGCGCCAGCAGCAGTGGACAGGGGCCACACGAGCAGTACTTC
CASSSGQGPHEQYF
>TRBJ1-2|TRBD1|TRBV11-2|NA|14
TGTGCCAGCAGCTTGACAGGGGCCGCTTGGGGCTACACCTTC
CASSLTGAAWGYTF
>TRBJ2-7|TRBD1|TRBV12-3/TRBV12-4|NA|17
TGTGCCAGCAGTTTAAGGCTCTCGGACAGGGGCCACTACGAGCAGTACTTC
CASSLRLSDRGHYEQYF
>TRBJ1-5|NA|TRBV6-1|many|16
TGTGCCAGCAGTGAGGTGGTGACAGTTAATTATCAGCCCCAGCATTTT
CASSEVVTVNYQPQHF
>TRBJ2-7|NA|TRBV11-2|few|14
TGTGCCAGCAGCTTCAGGACATTGGCCTACGAGCAGTACTTC
CASSFRTLAYEQYF
>TRBJ1-2|NA|TRBV25-1|NA|14
TGTGCCAGCTCTTGGGGAGGGCGGGACTATGGCTACACCTTC
CASSWGGRDYGYTF
>TRBJ1-2|NA|TRBV10-3|NA|11
TGTGCCATCAGTGAGAACTATGGCTACACCTTC
CAISENYGYTF
>TRBJ1-1|NA|TRBV29-1|many|12
TGCAGCGTTTCGGGGGCAGCTAGAGAAGCTTTCTTT
CSVSGAAREAFF
>TRBJ1-6|NA|TRBV2|NA|16
TGTGCCAGCAGTGCCGCGGGGAGAGGGGGTAATTCACCCCTCCACTTT
CASSAAGRGGNSPLHF
>TRBJ1-3|NA|TRBV7-9|NA|15
TGTGCCAGCAGTCTTATAAGTCATCCAGGAAACACCATATATTTT
CASSLISHPGNTIYF
>TRBJ1-3|TRBD1|TRBV2|NA|10
TGTGCCAGCAGTTCGGACAGGCCCGCTTTT
CASSSDRPAF
>TRBJ2-5|NA|TRBV19|NA|14
TGTGCCAGTAGTCTGCCTCAGGGGAAAGAGACCCAGTACTTC
CASSLPQGKETQYF
>TRBJ1-5|NA|TRBV7-8|NA|15
TGTACCAGCAGTCATGGGGGGGGTTGGGGTCAGCCCCAGCATTTT
CTSSHGGGWGQPQHF
>TRBJ1-4|TRBD1|TRBV10-2|NA|15
TGCGCCAGCAGTGAACAGGGGGCAACTAATGAAAAACTGTTTTTT
CASSEQGATNEKLFF
>TRBJ1-5|TRBD1|TRBV10-3|NA|14
TGTGCCACCAGTGATCCACGGGGACAGCGCACCCAGCATTTT
CATSDPRGQRTQHF
>TRBJ2-5|NA|TRBV5-1|NA|16
TGCGCCAGCAGCTTGAGAACACAGGGTGGTGGGGAGACCCAGTACTTC
CASSLRTQGGGETQYF
>TRBJ2-7|NA|TRBV7-9|many|11
TGTGCCAGCAGCCCCCTTTCTGAGCAGTACTTC
CASSPLSEQYF